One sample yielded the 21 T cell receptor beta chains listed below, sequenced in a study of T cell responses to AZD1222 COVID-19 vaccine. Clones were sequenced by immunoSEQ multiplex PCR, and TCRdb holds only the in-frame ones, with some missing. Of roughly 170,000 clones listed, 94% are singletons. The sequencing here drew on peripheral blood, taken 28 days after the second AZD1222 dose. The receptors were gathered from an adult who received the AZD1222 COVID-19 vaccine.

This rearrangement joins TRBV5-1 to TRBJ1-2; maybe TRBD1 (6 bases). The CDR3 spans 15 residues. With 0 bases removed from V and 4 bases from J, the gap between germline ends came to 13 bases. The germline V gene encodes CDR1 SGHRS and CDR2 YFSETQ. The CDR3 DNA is TGCGCCAGCAGCTTGGATTCGCAGGGGATCTATGGCTACACCTTC. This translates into CASSLDSQGIYGYTF.

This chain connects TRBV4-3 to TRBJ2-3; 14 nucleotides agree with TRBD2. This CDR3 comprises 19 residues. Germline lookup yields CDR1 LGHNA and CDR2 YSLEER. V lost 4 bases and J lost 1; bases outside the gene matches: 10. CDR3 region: CASSPGLAGGLGGTDTQYF. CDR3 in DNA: TGCGCCAGCAGCCCAGGACTAGCGGGGGGACTCGGCGGCACAGATACGCAGTATTTT.

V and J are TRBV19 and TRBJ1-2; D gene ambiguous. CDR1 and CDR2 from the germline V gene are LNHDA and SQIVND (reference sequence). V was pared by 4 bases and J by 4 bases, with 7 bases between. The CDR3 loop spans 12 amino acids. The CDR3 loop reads CASSRTIYGYTF. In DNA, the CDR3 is TGTGCCAGTAGTAGGACGATCTATGGCTACACCTTC.

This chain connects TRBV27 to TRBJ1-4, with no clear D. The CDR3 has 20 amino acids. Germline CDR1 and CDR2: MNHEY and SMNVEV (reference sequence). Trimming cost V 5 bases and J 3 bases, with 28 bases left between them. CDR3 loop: CASSLTSIIALPGANEKLFF. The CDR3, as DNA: TGTGCCAGCAGTCTAACTTCAATAATTGCTCTCCCTGGAGCTAATGAAAAACTGTTTTTT.

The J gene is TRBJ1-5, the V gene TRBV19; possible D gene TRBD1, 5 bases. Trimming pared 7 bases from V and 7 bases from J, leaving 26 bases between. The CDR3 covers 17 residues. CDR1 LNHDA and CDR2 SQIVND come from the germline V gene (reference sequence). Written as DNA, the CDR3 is TGTGCCAGTAAGGGCGCATCGGGGCAAGGGGCGCTGCAGCCCCAGCATTTT. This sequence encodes CASKGASGQGALQPQHF.

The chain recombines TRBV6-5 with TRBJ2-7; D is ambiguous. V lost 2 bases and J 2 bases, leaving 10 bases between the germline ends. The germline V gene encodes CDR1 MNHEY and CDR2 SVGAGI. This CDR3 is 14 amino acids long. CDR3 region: CASSYGQKAYEQYF. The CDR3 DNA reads TGTGCCAGCAGTTACGGGCAGAAAGCCTACGAGCAGTACTTC.

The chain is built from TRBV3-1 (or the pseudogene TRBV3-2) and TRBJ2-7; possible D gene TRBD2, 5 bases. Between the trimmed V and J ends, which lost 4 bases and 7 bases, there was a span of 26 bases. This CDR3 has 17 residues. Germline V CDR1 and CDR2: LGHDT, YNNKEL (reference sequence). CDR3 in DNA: TGTGCCAGCAGCCCTCAACCATTCCTCTATGACCCGGGGGAGCAGTACTTC. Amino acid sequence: CASSPQPFLYDPGEQYF.

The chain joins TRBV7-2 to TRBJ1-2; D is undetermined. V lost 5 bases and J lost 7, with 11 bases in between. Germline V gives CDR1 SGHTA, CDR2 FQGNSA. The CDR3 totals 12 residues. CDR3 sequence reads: CASSPTWGGYTF. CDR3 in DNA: TGTGCCAGCAGCCCTACTTGGGGTGGCTACACCTTC.

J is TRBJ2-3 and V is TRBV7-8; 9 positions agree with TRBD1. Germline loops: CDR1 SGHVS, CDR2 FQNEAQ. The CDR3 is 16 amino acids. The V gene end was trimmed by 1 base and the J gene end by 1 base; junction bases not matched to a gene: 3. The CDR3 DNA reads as TGTGCCAGCAGCTTAGAGACAGGGGGGCGCACAGATACGCAGTATTTT. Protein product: CASSLETGGRTDTQYF.

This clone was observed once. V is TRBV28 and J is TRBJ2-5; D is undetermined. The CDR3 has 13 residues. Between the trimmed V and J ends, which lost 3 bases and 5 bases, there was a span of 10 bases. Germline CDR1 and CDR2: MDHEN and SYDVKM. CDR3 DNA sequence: TGTGCCAGCAGTTTGGGCCGGTTGGAGACCCAGTACTTC. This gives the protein CASSLGRLETQYF.

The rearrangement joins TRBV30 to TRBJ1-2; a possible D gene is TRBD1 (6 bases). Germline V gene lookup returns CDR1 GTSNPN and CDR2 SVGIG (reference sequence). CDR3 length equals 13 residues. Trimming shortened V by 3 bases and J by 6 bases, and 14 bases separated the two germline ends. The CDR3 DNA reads TGTGCCTGGAGCGTACAGGGCAGGAATGGCTACACCTTC. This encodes CAWSVQGRNGYTF.

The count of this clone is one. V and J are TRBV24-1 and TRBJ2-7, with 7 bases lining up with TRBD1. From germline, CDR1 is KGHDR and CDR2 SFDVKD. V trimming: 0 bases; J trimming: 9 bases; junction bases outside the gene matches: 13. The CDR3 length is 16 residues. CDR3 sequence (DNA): TGTGCCACCAGTGATTTGCTATACAGGGGCCTAGATGGGCAGTACTTC. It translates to CATSDLLYRGLDGQYF.

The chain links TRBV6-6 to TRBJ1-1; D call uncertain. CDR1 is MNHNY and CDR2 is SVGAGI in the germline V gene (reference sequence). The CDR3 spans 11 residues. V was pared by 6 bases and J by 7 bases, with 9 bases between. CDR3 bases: TGTGCCAGCAGCCACACGTTTGAAGCTTTCTTT. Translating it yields CASSHTFEAFF.

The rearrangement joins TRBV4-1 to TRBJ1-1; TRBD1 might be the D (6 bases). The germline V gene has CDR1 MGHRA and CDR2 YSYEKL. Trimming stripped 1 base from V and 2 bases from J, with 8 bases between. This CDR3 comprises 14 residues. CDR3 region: CASSQVDSNTEAFF. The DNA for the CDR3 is TGCGCCAGCAGCCAAGTGGACAGTAACACTGAAGCTTTCTTT.

CDR3: CASRFPAPSNQPQHF. As DNA, the CDR3 is TGTGCCAGCAGGTTTCCGGCCCCTAGCAATCAGCCCCAGCATTTT. V and J are TRBV28 and TRBJ1-5; no clear D. Trimming pared 6 bases from V and 0 bases from J, leaving 12 bases between. The germline CDR1 and CDR2 sequences are MDHEN and SYDVKM. CDR3 length: 15 residues. Full variable domain (rest looked up from reference TRBV28 and TRBJ1-5): DVKVTQSSRYLVKRTGEKVFLECVQDMDHENMFWYRQDPGLGLRLIYFSYDVKMKEKGDIPEGYSVSREKKERFSLILESASTNQTSMYLCASRFPAPSNQPQHFGDGTRLSIL.

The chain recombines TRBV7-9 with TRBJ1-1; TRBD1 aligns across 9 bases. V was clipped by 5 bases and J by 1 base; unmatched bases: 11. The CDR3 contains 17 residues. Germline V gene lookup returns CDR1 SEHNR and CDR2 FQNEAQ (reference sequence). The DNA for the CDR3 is TGTGCCAGCAGCACCGGGACAGGGACTACCCCGAACACTGAAGCTTTCTTT. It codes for CASSTGTGTTPNTEAFF.

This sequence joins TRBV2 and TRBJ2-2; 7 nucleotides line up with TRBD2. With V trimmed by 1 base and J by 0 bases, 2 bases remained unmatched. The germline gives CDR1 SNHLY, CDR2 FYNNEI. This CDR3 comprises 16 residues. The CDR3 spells CASSEVGLSNTGELFF. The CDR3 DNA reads TGTGCCAGCAGTGAAGTGGGACTATCGAACACCGGGGAGCTGTTTTTT.

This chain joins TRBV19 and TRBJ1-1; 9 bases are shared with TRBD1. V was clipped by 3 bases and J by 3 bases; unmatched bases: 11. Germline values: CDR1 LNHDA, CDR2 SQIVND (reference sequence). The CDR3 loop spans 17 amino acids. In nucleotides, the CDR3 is TGTGCCAGTAGTATGAGGAACAGGGGGCGCGGGGACACTGAAGCTTTCTTT. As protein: CASSMRNRGRGDTEAFF.

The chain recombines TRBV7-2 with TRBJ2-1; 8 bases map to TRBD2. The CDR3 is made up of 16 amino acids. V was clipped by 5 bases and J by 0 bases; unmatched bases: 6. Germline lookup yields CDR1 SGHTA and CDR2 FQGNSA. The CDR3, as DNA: TGTGCCAGCAGCCCTCCGGGGGGGAGCTCCTACAATGAGCAGTTCTTC. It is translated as CASSPPGGSSYNEQFF.

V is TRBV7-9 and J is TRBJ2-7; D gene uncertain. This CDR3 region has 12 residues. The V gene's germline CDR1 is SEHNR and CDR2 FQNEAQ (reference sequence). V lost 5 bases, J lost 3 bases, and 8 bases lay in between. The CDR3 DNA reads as TGTGCCAGCAGCGCGTACGACTACGAGCAGTACTTC. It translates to CASSAYDYEQYF.

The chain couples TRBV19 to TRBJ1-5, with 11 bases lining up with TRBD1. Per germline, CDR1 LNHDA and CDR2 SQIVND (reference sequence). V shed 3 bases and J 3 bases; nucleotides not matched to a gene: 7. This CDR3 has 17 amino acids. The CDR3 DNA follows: TGTGCCAGTAGTATGGAAAGGACAGGGGGCGACAATCAGCCCCAGCATTTT. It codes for CASSMERTGGDNQPQHF.